This T cell receptor beta chain was observed in a study of blood T cell repertoires in COVID-19. Study information: Spain, Italy and the United States supplied samples that represented acute and convalescent COVID-19. In each case, the material was cDNA or gDNA derived from T cells, B-cell-depleted T cells, or PBMCs.

Seattle patient enrollment occurred during active infection, with longitudinal follow-up thereafter. Per the authors' pipeline: Counts of nucleated cells, estimated from reference gene primer amplification, were obtained. Clones were read by immunoSEQ multiplex PCR, and TCRdb kept only the in-frame ones, dropping some. From that table come the V and J calls and clone size; the DNA was used to work out D and trimming. The sample shows 150,000 to 200,000 clones, about nine tenths of them seen only once. Unmatched junction bases numbered 10, after V lost 4 bases and J lost 5 bases. Looked up from germline, CDR1 is LGHNA and CDR2 is YNFKEQ. CDR3 length: 18 amino acids.

V gene TRBV4-2 combines with J gene TRBJ2-2; 13 bases fit TRBD2. The source is a man aged 18 to 29 with COVID-19, enrolled during active disease. Sequences were obtained from peripheral blood. The CDR3 DNA sequence: TGTGCCAGCAGCCCGTTACTAGCGGGAGGGCCGGGAACCGGGGAGCTGTTTTTT. It is translated as CASSPLLAGGPGTGELFF.